This record covers a single TCR beta chain. Its antigen is not known. This sample stems from a study of shared clonotypes between healthy human individuals. The CDR3 is 17 amino acids. The J segment lost 1 base and the V segment lost 5 bases, leaving 10 bases of the junction unmatched. Germline CDR1 reads MNHEY; CDR2 reads SMNVEV (reference sequence). Replicate PCRs run on sorted subsets employed approximately 0.2 ug DNA, approximately 30,000 T cell genomes. Here immunoSEQ multiplex PCR was the method, and the copy in TCRdb shows in-frame clones only, minus some. The data show 2.5 million or so clones, approximately 90% seen once. Notes on the study in general: The low donor count limited represented genetic and exposure-history diversity.

The sequenced sample consisted of naive CD4+ T cells sorted from blood. Subset of the sample: CD45RA+ positively selected. The sequence was obtained from a man between 18 and 35 years old in good health. The chain combines TRBV27 with TRBJ2-7, with TRBD2 identical over 11 bases. The CDR3 DNA sequence: TGTGCCAGCAGTCTTACCGCCGGGACTAGCGGATCCTACGAGCAGTACTTC. It translates to CASSLTAGTSGSYEQYF.